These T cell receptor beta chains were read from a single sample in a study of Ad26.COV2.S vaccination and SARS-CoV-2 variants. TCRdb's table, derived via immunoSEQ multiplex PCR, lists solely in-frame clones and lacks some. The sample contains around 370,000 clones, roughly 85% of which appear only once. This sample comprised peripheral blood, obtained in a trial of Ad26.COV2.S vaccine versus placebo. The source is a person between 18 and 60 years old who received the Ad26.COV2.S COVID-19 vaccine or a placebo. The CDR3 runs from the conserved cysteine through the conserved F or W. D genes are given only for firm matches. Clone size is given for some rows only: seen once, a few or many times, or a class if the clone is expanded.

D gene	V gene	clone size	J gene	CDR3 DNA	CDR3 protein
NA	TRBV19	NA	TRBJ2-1	TGTGCCAGTAGTTCAAATCCCTCCTACAATGAGCAGTTCTTC	CASSSNPSYNEQFF
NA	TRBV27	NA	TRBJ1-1	TGTGCCAGCAGCTACAACCGAGACATGGGCACTGAAGCTTTCTTT	CASSYNRDMGTEAFF
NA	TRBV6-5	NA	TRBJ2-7	TGTGCCATCCGCCGTCAGGGGTTAAGCAACGAGCAGTACTTC	CAIRRQGLSNEQYF
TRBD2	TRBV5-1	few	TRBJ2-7	TGCGCCAGCAGCTTCGCGGGAGGACCGTACGAGCAGTACTTC	CASSFAGGPYEQYF
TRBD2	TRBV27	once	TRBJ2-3	TGTGCCAGCAGGCCCTCGGGACTAGCGGGAGATCTTGCAGATACGCAGTATTTT	CASRPSGLAGDLADTQYF
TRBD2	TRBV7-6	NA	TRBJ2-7	TGTGCCAGCAGCCCTTGGACTAGCGGGGAGGGCGAGCAGTACTTC	CASSPWTSGEGEQYF
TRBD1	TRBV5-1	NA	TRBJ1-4	TGCGCCAGCAGCTCCCAGACAGGGATTAGTCTTGAAAAACTGTTTTTT	CASSSQTGISLEKLFF
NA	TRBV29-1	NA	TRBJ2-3	TGCAGCGTTGAAGATGGGTATTCTAGCACAGATACGCAGTATTTT	CSVEDGYSSTDTQYF
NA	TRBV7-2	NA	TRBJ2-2	TGTGCCAGTGAACCCGGTGGGGGAATCCCCCCGGCCGGGGAGCTGTTTTTT	CASEPGGGIPPAGELFF
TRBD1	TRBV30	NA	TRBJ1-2	TGTGCCTGGAGCCCGACAGGGTCTGGCTATGGCTACACCTTC	CAWSPTGSGYGYTF
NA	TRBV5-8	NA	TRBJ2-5	TGTGCCAGCAGCCAGCGAAGTGGGGGAGGGGGCCAAGAGACCCAGTACTTC	CASSQRSGGGGQETQYF
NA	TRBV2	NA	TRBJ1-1	TGTGCCAGCAGTGAGGGGCTGATTGGGGTCTCTGAAGCTTTCTTT	CASSEGLIGVSEAFF
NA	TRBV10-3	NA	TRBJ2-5	TGTGCCATCAGATCCGGAGAGACCCAGTACTTC	CAIRSGETQYF
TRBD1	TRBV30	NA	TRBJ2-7	TGTGCCTGGAGTGTACTCAAGGGGGCGCGGGAGCAGTACTTC	CAWSVLKGAREQYF
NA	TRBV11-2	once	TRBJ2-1	TGTGCCAGCAGCCAAGTAAACAATGAGCAGTTCTTC	CASSQVNNEQFF
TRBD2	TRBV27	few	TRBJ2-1	TGTGCCAGCTCCTTTTGGGCTAGCGGCAGTTTCGGGGAGCAGTTCTTC	CASSFWASGSFGEQFF
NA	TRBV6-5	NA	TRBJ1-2	TGTGCCAGCCTGAGAGTAGTCTATGGCTACACCTTC	CASLRVVYGYTF
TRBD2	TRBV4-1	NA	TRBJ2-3	TGCGCCAGCAGCCAAGATCTCGGACTAGCGGGGGATTCTAGCACAGATACGCAGTATTTT	CASSQDLGLAGDSSTDTQYF
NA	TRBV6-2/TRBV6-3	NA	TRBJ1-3	TGTGCCAGCAGTTACGCGTTCAAGGGGCGCTCTGGAAACACCATATATTTT	CASSYAFKGRSGNTIYF
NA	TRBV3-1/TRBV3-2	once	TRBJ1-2	TGTGCCAGCAGCCAGAAGACAGGAGACTTTAACTATGGCTACACCTTC	CASSQKTGDFNYGYTF
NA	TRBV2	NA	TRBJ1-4	TGTGCCAGCAGTGAGCGGGGGTTTGGTGAAAAACTGTTTTTT	CASSERGFGEKLFF
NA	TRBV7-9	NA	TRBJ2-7	TGTGCCAGCAGCTCCACAGCCTCCTACGAGCAGTACTTC	CASSSTASYEQYF
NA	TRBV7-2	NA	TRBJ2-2	TGTGCCAGCAGCTTAGGGTTGAACACCGGGGAGCTGTTTTTT	CASSLGLNTGELFF
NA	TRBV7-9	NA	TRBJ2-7	TGTGCCAGCAGCCACTCGGGGGGCGGCTACGAGCAGTACTTC	CASSHSGGGYEQYF
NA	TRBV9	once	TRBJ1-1	TGTGCCAGCAGCGTGGGCAATGGTGGCACTGAAGCTTTCTTT	CASSVGNGGTEAFF
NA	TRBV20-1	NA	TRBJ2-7	TGCAGTGCTAGTCTACTTGCCTCCTACGAGCAGTACTTC	CSASLLASYEQYF
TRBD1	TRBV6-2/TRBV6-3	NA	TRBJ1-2	TGTGCCAGCAGTTTAACAGGGGGACGAGCCTACACCTTC	CASSLTGGRAYTF
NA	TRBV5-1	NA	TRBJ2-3	TGCGCCAGCAGCTCAGGACTGGACGCTAGCACAGATACGCAGTATTTT	CASSSGLDASTDTQYF
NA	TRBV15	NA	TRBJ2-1	TGTGCCACCAGCAGAGGCGGAGGGCCGGGCTCCTACAATGAGCAGTTCTTC	CATSRGGGPGSYNEQFF
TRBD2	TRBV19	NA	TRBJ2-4	TGTGCCAGTAGTATGGAAAAAGGGGCTAGCGGGAGTGACATTCAGTACTTC	CASSMEKGASGSDIQYF
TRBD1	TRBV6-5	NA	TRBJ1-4	TGTGCCAGCAGTTCCCGACAGGGAGGGGAAAAACTGTTTTTT	CASSSRQGGEKLFF
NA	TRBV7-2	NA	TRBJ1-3	TGTGCCAGCAGCTCGTTCGGGTTTGGAAACACCATATATTTT	CASSSFGFGNTIYF
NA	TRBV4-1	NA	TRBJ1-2	TGCGCCAGCAGCCAAGGAAGGGGAGCTAACTATGGCTACACCTTC	CASSQGRGANYGYTF
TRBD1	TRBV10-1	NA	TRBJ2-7	TGCGCCAGCAGCATCACGACAGGGGTCGAGCAGTACTTC	CASSITTGVEQYF
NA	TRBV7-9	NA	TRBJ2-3	TGTGCCAGCAGGATCACCGGACAGAGCACAGATACGCAGTATTTT	CASRITGQSTDTQYF
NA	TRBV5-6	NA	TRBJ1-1	TGTGCCAGCAGCTTGGTAGGGGACCCGAACACTGAAGCTTTCTTT	CASSLVGDPNTEAFF
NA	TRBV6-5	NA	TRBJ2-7	TGTGCCAGCAGTGACTCCAGCTCGCAGCAGTACTTC	CASSDSSSQQYF
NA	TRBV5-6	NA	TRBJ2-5	TGTGCCAGCAGCTTGCTAGGGATAGGGGAGACCCAGTACTTC	CASSLLGIGETQYF
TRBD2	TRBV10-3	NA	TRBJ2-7	TGTGCCATCGGCCGGGGGGGCTCTTTCGAGCAGTACTTC	CAIGRGGSFEQYF
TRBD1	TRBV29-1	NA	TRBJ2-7	TGCAGCGTGGACCGACAGGGTGGATACGAGCAGTACTTC	CSVDRQGGYEQYF
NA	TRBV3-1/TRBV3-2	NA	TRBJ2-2	TGTGCCAGCAGCTACATACAGGGAACCGGGGAGCTGTTTTTT	CASSYIQGTGELFF
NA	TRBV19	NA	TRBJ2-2	TGTGCCAGTAGTATCCGGCAGTTCACCGGGGAGCTGTTTTTT	CASSIRQFTGELFF
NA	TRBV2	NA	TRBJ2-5	TGTGCCAGCAGTGAATGGCAGGGCACGAGCTTGACCCAGTACTTC	CASSEWQGTSLTQYF
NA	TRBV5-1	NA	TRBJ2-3	TGCGCCAGCAGCCCAACAGGAGTAACTAGCACAGATACGCAGTATTTT	CASSPTGVTSTDTQYF
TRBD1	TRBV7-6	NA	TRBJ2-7	TGTGCCAGCAGCATCGGGACAGGTTCCTACGAGCAGTACTTC	CASSIGTGSYEQYF
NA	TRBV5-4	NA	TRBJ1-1	TGTGCCAGCAGCTTGGACAGGGTGAACACTGAAGCTTTCTTT	CASSLDRVNTEAFF
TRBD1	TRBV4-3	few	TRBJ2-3	TGCGCCAGCAGTGAACGGGACAGGGGGACAGATACGCAGTATTTT	CASSERDRGTDTQYF
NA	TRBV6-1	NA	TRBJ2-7	TGTGCCAGCAGTGAGACGCAATTCTCAGGGCTTTACGAGCAGTACTTC	CASSETQFSGLYEQYF